These 21 T cell receptor beta chains originate from one sample sequenced in a study of vaccination effects on CD4 cells after COVID-19. CD4+ T cell isolation took place after 10 days of culture. Antigens for these TCRs are unknown. Sequencing was performed with immunoSEQ multiplex PCR; in TCRdb, only in-frame clones are kept and a portion is missing. This table has 70,000 or so clones, roughly 80% appearing once. The sequences come from CD4+ T cells from PBMCs cultured without peptide, collected before COVID-19 vaccination. Source of these receptors: a human donor who received a COVID-19 vaccine.

This chain links TRBV27 with TRBJ2-2; 10 bases map to TRBD2. The germline gives CDR1 MNHEY, CDR2 SMNVEV (reference sequence). Trimming at V came to 8 bases and at J to 7 bases, leaving 10 bases not matched to a gene. The CDR3 loop spans 15 amino acids. In nucleotides, the CDR3 is TGTGCCAGCCGCGAGCGGGGGGGCTTTATCGGGGAGCTGTTTTTT. It translates to CASRERGGFIGELFF.

This clone was seen only a few times. The rearrangement joins TRBV9 to TRBJ2-5, with 15 positions matching TRBD2. CDR1 SGDLS and CDR2 YYNGEE come from the germline V gene. Trimming cost V 0 bases and J 4 bases; bases outside gene matches: 1. The CDR3 extends over 16 amino acids. The CDR3 sequence is CASSVGGLAGGETQYF. In DNA form, the CDR3 reads TGTGCCAGCAGCGTAGGGGGACTAGCGGGGGGAGAGACCCAGTACTTC.

J is TRBJ2-3 and V is TRBV5-8, with 11 bases fitting TRBD1. Germline V gives CDR1 SGHTS, CDR2 YDEGEE. The CDR3 sequence is 17 residues long. V was pared by 7 bases and J by 3 bases, with 13 bases of the junction left unmatched. The CDR3 DNA is TGTGCCAGCCCAACTTTACCGGGACAGGGGGGAACAGATACGCAGTATTTT. Translating it yields CASPTLPGQGGTDTQYF.

V and J are TRBV6-1 and TRBJ2-5; D possibly corresponds to TRBD2 (5 bases). The CDR3 sequence is 14 residues long. V lost 2 bases and J 5 bases, leaving 12 bases between the germline ends. Germline V lookup: CDR1 MNHNS, CDR2 SASEGT. The CDR3 nucleotides are TGTGCCAGCAGTGAACGGGGTATATTGGAGACCCAGTACTTC. This sequence encodes CASSERGILETQYF.

The chain uses TRBV30 and TRBJ1-1; weak D call: TRBD1 (6 bases). CDR3 length: 13 residues. Trimming shortened V by 2 bases and J by 4 bases, and 11 bases separated the two germline ends. Germline V gene lookup returns CDR1 GTSNPN and CDR2 SVGIG (reference sequence). The CDR3 bases are TGTGCCTGGAGTAGACAGGCGACCACTGAAGCTTTCTTT. It encodes CAWSRQATTEAFF.

This chain connects TRBV7-9 to TRBJ2-7; 8 positions match TRBD1. The germline V gene has CDR1 SEHNR and CDR2 FQNEAQ (reference sequence). With V trimmed by 6 bases and J by 2 bases, 3 bases remained unmatched. This CDR3 region has 13 residues. In nucleotides, the CDR3 is TGTGCCAGCAGATCGACAGGGGCCTACGAGCAGTACGTC. Its protein is CASRSTGAYEQYV.

V usage is TRBV6-5 and J usage is TRBJ2-5; D perhaps matches TRBD1 (6 bases). The CDR3 has 15 amino acids. Germline V gene sequence: CDR1 MNHEY, CDR2 SVGAGI. V was clipped by 5 bases and J by 4 bases, with 17 bases between them. CDR3 loop: CASSLVRGRGETQYF. The CDR3 DNA follows: TGTGCCAGCAGTCTGGTCCGAGGCAGGGGAGAGACCCAGTACTTC.

This chain uses TRBV4-1 with TRBJ2-5; 13 bases match TRBD2. Looked up from germline, CDR1 is MGHRA and CDR2 is YSYEKL. The CDR3 loop spans 18 amino acids. V was clipped by 3 bases and J by 5 bases; unmatched bases: 12. As DNA, the CDR3 is TGCGCCAGCAGCCAGGGAGCCTCACTAGCGGGGGGGCTTGAGACCCAGTACTTC. Amino acid sequence: CASSQGASLAGGLETQYF.

The chain uses TRBV24-1 and TRBJ1-5, with 9 bases lining up with TRBD1. Germline loops: CDR1 KGHDR, CDR2 SFDVKD. The V gene end was trimmed by 5 bases and the J gene end by 1 base; junction bases not matched to a gene: 8. The CDR3 runs to 17 residues. CDR3: CATSAAGTGFSNQPQHF. CDR3 sequence (DNA): TGTGCCACCAGTGCTGCAGGGACAGGGTTCAGCAATCAGCCCCAGCATTTT.

The chain uses TRBV7-3 and TRBJ2-3; D not certain. This CDR3 has 12 amino acids. V lost 5 bases to trimming and J lost 1 base, with 4 bases between them. Germline CDR1 and CDR2: SGHTA and FQGTGA. The CDR3 loop is CASSPGTDTQYF. The CDR3 coding sequence is TGTGCCAGCAGCCCTGGCACAGATACGCAGTATTTT. The whole variable domain, filled in from reference TRBV7-3 and TRBJ2-3, reads GAGVSQTPSNKVTEKGKYVELRCDPISGHTALYWYRQSLGQGPEFLIYFQGTGAADDSGLPNDRFFAVRPEGSVSTLKIQRTERGDSAVYLCASSPGTDTQYFGPGTRLTVL.

This rearrangement joins TRBV20-1 to TRBJ1-5; D gene unclear. Germline assignment: CDR1 DFQATT and CDR2 SNEGSKA (reference sequence). The ends were cut back, 3 bases at V and 4 bases at J, with 13 bases in the middle. The CDR3 consists of 14 residues. This chain's CDR3 is CSASKPGPNQPQHF. In nucleotides, the CDR3 is TGCAGTGCTAGTAAACCGGGCCCGAATCAGCCCCAGCATTTT.

The chain links TRBV7-2 to TRBJ2-7, with 7 bases fitting TRBD1. The CDR3 runs 15 residues. Germline V gene sequence: CDR1 SGHTA, CDR2 FQGNSA. J was trimmed by 4 bases and V by 6 bases; bases with no gene match: 12. CDR3 sequence reads: CASSIPGTELYEQYV. Written as DNA, the CDR3 is TGTGCCAGCAGTATCCCCGGGACAGAACTTTACGAGCAGTACGTC.

A few counts support this clone. One junction end disagrees with the germline gene, perhaps due to a read error. The chain joins TRBV6-5 to TRBJ2-1; TRBD2 might be the D (6 bases). There are 12 residues in the CDR3. Germline V gene lookup returns CDR1 MNHEY and CDR2 SVGAGI. The chain's CDR3 is CASSPPSGLSIF. Here the CDR3 DNA reads TGTGCCAGCAGTCCCCCCTCGGGACTCTCCATCTTC.

In its sample, this clone was seen a few times. The CDR3 reads CASSVGSSSYNEQFF. For the CDR3, the DNA is TGCGCCAGCAGCGTAGGTTCGAGCTCCTACAATGAGCAGTTCTTC. The V gene is TRBV4-1, the J gene TRBJ2-1, with unresolved D. The CDR3 has 15 residues. Germline CDR1 reads MGHRA; CDR2 reads YSYEKL. V was shortened by 5 bases and J by 0 bases, with 11 bases between the two germline ends.

This clone was seen only once. The chain employs TRBV10-1 and TRBJ2-5; D is perhaps TRBD1 (6 bases). This CDR3 is 9 amino acids long. V shed 6 bases and J shed 13 bases, with 9 bases lying between them. Germline CDR1 WNHNN, CDR2 SYGVQD (reference sequence). CDR3: CASSPQGYF. CDR3 bases: TGCGCCAGCAGCCCACAGGGGTACTTC.

This clone was detected a few times. The chain combines TRBV7-9 with TRBJ1-2, with D hard to call. The CDR3 totals 16 residues. V was pared by 1 base and J by 2 bases, with 14 bases between. Germline V lookup: CDR1 SEHNR, CDR2 FQNEAQ (reference sequence). The CDR3 is CASSLVPGPENYGYTF. The CDR3 DNA follows: TGTGCCAGCAGCTTAGTTCCTGGACCCGAAAACTATGGCTACACCTTC.

The chain is built from TRBV4-2 and TRBJ2-7; 9 nucleotides match TRBD1. Trimming removed 4 bases from V and 3 bases from J; junction bases left unmatched: 1. This CDR3 has 13 amino acids. Germline CDR1 is LGHNA and CDR2 is YNFKEQ. In DNA form, the CDR3 reads TGTGCCAGCAGCCCGGACAGGGGCTACGAGCAGTACGTC. As protein: CASSPDRGYEQYV.

This clone appeared once. The J gene is TRBJ1-3, the V gene TRBV3-1 (or the pseudogene TRBV3-2); the match to TRBD1 covers 7 bases. The CDR3 is 15 residues long. CDR1 LGHDT and CDR2 YNNKEL come from the germline V gene (reference sequence). V was pared by 5 bases and J by 2 bases, with 6 bases of the junction left unmatched. CDR3 residues: CASSVDRFPGNTIYF. CDR3 DNA: TGTGCCAGCAGCGTGGACAGGTTCCCTGGAAACACCATATATTTT.

V and J are TRBV2 and TRBJ2-2; D is unclear. The germline gives CDR1 SNHLY, CDR2 FYNNEI. The CDR3 runs to 15 residues. The V gene lost 7 bases and the J gene lost 8 bases, with 20 bases spanning the gap. The CDR3 nucleotides are TGTGCCAGCAAGAGCCCGGTCCCCTCAGGTGGGGAGCTGTTTTTT. Protein: CASKSPVPSGGELFF.

The chain couples TRBV10-2 to TRBJ1-2; a weak D match, TRBD1 (6 bases). CDR1 and CDR2 from the germline V gene are WSHSY and SAAADI. CDR3 size: 13 residues. V was cut by 6 bases and J by 2 bases, with 10 bases left in between. CDR3 DNA: TGCGCCAGCAGGGTGACAGGAAACTATGGCTACACCTTC. Translating it yields CASRVTGNYGYTF.

The chain recombines TRBV29-1 with TRBJ1-1, with D tentatively TRBD1 (5 bases). Trimming shortened V by 3 bases and J by 2 bases, and 10 bases separated the two germline ends. Germline loops: CDR1 SQVTM, CDR2 ANQGSEA. There are 13 residues in the CDR3. CDR3 sequence: CSVDVTGNTEAFF. In DNA, the CDR3 is TGCAGCGTTGATGTAACAGGAAACACTGAAGCTTTCTTT.